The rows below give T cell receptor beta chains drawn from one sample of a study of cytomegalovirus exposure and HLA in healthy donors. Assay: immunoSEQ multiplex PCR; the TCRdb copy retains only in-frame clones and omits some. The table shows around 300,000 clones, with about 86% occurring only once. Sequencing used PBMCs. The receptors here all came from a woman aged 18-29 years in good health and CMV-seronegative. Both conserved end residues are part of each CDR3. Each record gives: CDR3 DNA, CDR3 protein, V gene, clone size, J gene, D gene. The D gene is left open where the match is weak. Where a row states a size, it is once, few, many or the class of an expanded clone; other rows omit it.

cdr3_nt: TGTGCCAGTAGTGGCCGGACAGGGGGGGTCTACGAGCAGTACTTC; cdr3_aa: CASSGRTGGVYEQYF; v_call: TRBV19; clone_size: .; j_call: TRBJ2-7; d_call: TRBD1
cdr3_nt: TGTGCCAGCAGTTACGCTAGCGGGTCTAGCACAGATACGCAGTATTTT; cdr3_aa: CASSYASGSSTDTQYF; v_call: TRBV6-5; clone_size: .; j_call: TRBJ2-3; d_call: TRBD2
cdr3_nt: TGTGCCAGCAGCCAAGGGACAGGGAGTCGTGAAAAACTGTTTTTT; cdr3_aa: CASSQGTGSREKLFF; v_call: TRBV4-2; clone_size: .; j_call: TRBJ1-4; d_call: TRBD1
cdr3_nt: TGTGCCATCGGGACAGGTTTTGACACCATATATTTT; cdr3_aa: CAIGTGFDTIYF; v_call: TRBV10-3; clone_size: .; j_call: TRBJ1-3; d_call: TRBD1
cdr3_nt: TGTGCCAGCAGCGTAGATTGGACATCGAGCTCCTATAATTCACCCCTCCACTTT; cdr3_aa: CASSVDWTSSSYNSPLHF; v_call: TRBV9; clone_size: .; j_call: TRBJ1-6; d_call: .
cdr3_nt: TGTGCCATCCGGGCGGGACTAGCGGACAATGAGCAGTTCTTC; cdr3_aa: CAIRAGLADNEQFF; v_call: TRBV10-3; clone_size: once; j_call: TRBJ2-1; d_call: TRBD2
cdr3_nt: TGCGCCAGCAGCGAGGGACAGGTCTACAATGAGCAGTTCTTC; cdr3_aa: CASSEGQVYNEQFF; v_call: TRBV5-1; clone_size: .; j_call: TRBJ2-1; d_call: TRBD1
cdr3_nt: TGTGCCAGCAGTACCGGGACAGGTTCGACTGGCTACACCTTC; cdr3_aa: CASSTGTGSTGYTF; v_call: TRBV6-5; clone_size: few; j_call: TRBJ1-2; d_call: TRBD1
cdr3_nt: TGTGCCAGCTCACCACCGGGGCTAACTGGAAACACCATATATTTT; cdr3_aa: CASSPPGLTGNTIYF; v_call: TRBV18; clone_size: once; j_call: TRBJ1-3; d_call: .
cdr3_nt: TGTGCCAGCAGTTACTCGCACGGTCTCTATGGCTACACCTTC; cdr3_aa: CASSYSHGLYGYTF; v_call: TRBV6-6; clone_size: .; j_call: TRBJ1-2; d_call: .
cdr3_nt: TGTGCCAGCAGCTTAGGACTAGCAGGCACAGATACGCAGTATTTT; cdr3_aa: CASSLGLAGTDTQYF; v_call: TRBV7-2; clone_size: .; j_call: TRBJ2-3; d_call: TRBD2
cdr3_nt: TGTGCCAGTATCTATGCGACTGAAGCTTTCTTT; cdr3_aa: CASIYATEAFF; v_call: TRBV19; clone_size: .; j_call: TRBJ1-1; d_call: .
cdr3_nt: TGTGCCAGCAGCCGTAAGGGGACAGGGGTCGACACCGGGGAGCTGTTTTTT; cdr3_aa: CASSRKGTGVDTGELFF; v_call: TRBV5-6; clone_size: once; j_call: TRBJ2-2; d_call: TRBD1
cdr3_nt: TGCGCCAGCACTACCCAGGGGGTTACTAATGAAAAACTGTTTTTT; cdr3_aa: CASTTQGVTNEKLFF; v_call: TRBV4-1; clone_size: .; j_call: TRBJ1-4; d_call: TRBD1
cdr3_nt: TGTGCTGTCGGGGGTATTAGCACAGATACGCAGTATTTT; cdr3_aa: CAVGGISTDTQYF; v_call: TRBV30; clone_size: .; j_call: TRBJ2-3; d_call: .
cdr3_nt: TGCGCCAGCAGCCAACAGGGGAACACTGAAGCTTTCTTT; cdr3_aa: CASSQQGNTEAFF; v_call: TRBV5-1; clone_size: .; j_call: TRBJ1-1; d_call: .
cdr3_nt: TGTGCCAGCAGCTTAGGCGCGGGGTACGAGACCCAGTACTTC; cdr3_aa: CASSLGAGYETQYF; v_call: TRBV7-6; clone_size: .; j_call: TRBJ2-5; d_call: .
cdr3_nt: TGTGCCAGCAGCTTAACGGGCACCAGTTCTTCACCCCTCCACTTT; cdr3_aa: CASSLTGTSSSPLHF; v_call: TRBV7-3; clone_size: .; j_call: TRBJ1-6; d_call: .
cdr3_nt: TGTGCCAGCAGTTCCATCAGGTTTTACACTGAAGCTTTCTTT; cdr3_aa: CASSSIRFYTEAFF; v_call: TRBV21-1; clone_size: .; j_call: TRBJ1-1; d_call: .
cdr3_nt: TGTGCCTGGTCAGGACTAGCCATCCGCACAGATACGCAGTATTTT; cdr3_aa: CAWSGLAIRTDTQYF; v_call: TRBV30; clone_size: .; j_call: TRBJ2-3; d_call: TRBD2
cdr3_nt: TGCGCCAGCAGCTCCGAGAGAGGGGAGCTGTTTTTT; cdr3_aa: CASSSERGELFF; v_call: TRBV5-1; clone_size: .; j_call: TRBJ2-2; d_call: .
cdr3_nt: TGCGCCAGCAGCCAAGATAAAGACAGCTTTAATTCACCCCTCCACTTT; cdr3_aa: CASSQDKDSFNSPLHF; v_call: TRBV4-1; clone_size: once; j_call: TRBJ1-6; d_call: .
cdr3_nt: TGCGCCAGCAGCTTAAATCCTTCCTACGAGCAGTACTTC; cdr3_aa: CASSLNPSYEQYF; v_call: TRBV5-1; clone_size: .; j_call: TRBJ2-7; d_call: .
cdr3_nt: TGCGCCAGCAGCGCCGGGACTAGCGGATGGAATGAGCAGTTCTTC; cdr3_aa: CASSAGTSGWNEQFF; v_call: TRBV10-2; clone_size: few; j_call: TRBJ2-1; d_call: TRBD2
cdr3_nt: TGTGCCAGTAGTATCAGGGGCCCCCAGCATTTT; cdr3_aa: CASSIRGPQHF; v_call: TRBV19; clone_size: .; j_call: TRBJ1-5; d_call: .
cdr3_nt: TGTGCCAGCAGCTTCTGGCAGACAGGGACCTACGAGCAGTACTTC; cdr3_aa: CASSFWQTGTYEQYF; v_call: TRBV11-2; clone_size: once; j_call: TRBJ2-7; d_call: TRBD1
cdr3_nt: TGTGCCTGGAGTGTACCAGGGACTAATCTATATGGCTACACCTTC; cdr3_aa: CAWSVPGTNLYGYTF; v_call: TRBV30; clone_size: once; j_call: TRBJ1-2; d_call: .
cdr3_nt: TGTGCCACCCTAAAACGGCGGGATGGGAGCAATCAGCCCCAGCATTTT; cdr3_aa: CATLKRRDGSNQPQHF; v_call: TRBV28; clone_size: .; j_call: TRBJ1-5; d_call: .
cdr3_nt: TGCGCCAGCAGCCCCATCCTGCGCGGTTACAATGAGCAGTTCTTC; cdr3_aa: CASSPILRGYNEQFF; v_call: TRBV4-1; clone_size: .; j_call: TRBJ2-1; d_call: .
cdr3_nt: TGTGCCAGCCAGCCGGGACAAGGCGGCTACACCTTC; cdr3_aa: CASQPGQGGYTF; v_call: TRBV6-5; clone_size: few; j_call: TRBJ1-2; d_call: .
cdr3_nt: TGCGCCAGCAGCTCTTCCCAGCAGTACTTC; cdr3_aa: CASSSSQQYF; v_call: TRBV5-1; clone_size: few; j_call: TRBJ2-7; d_call: .
cdr3_nt: TGTGCCAGCAGCTCAGGGGGCACTGAAGCTTTCTTT; cdr3_aa: CASSSGGTEAFF; v_call: TRBV27; clone_size: .; j_call: TRBJ1-1; d_call: TRBD1
cdr3_nt: TGTGCCAGCAGCCAGGGGACAGTCTATGGCTACACCTTC; cdr3_aa: CASSQGTVYGYTF; v_call: TRBV14; clone_size: .; j_call: TRBJ1-2; d_call: TRBD1
cdr3_nt: TGTGCCAGCAGTTCCCCCAGAGGTCTGGTCTCTGAAGCTTTCTTT; cdr3_aa: CASSSPRGLVSEAFF; v_call: TRBV27; clone_size: .; j_call: TRBJ1-1; d_call: .
cdr3_nt: TGTGCCAGCAGCCCCAGACAGGGACATGGCTACACCTTC; cdr3_aa: CASSPRQGHGYTF; v_call: TRBV5-6; clone_size: .; j_call: TRBJ1-2; d_call: TRBD1
cdr3_nt: TGTGCCAGTAGTATAAGACAGGCTGGCACTGAAGCTTTCTTT; cdr3_aa: CASSIRQAGTEAFF; v_call: TRBV19; clone_size: once; j_call: TRBJ1-1; d_call: .
cdr3_nt: TGTGCCAGCGGCAACTTGCGACCGGAAGACGGGAGCAATCAGCCCCAGCATTTT; cdr3_aa: CASGNLRPEDGSNQPQHF; v_call: TRBV2; clone_size: once; j_call: TRBJ1-5; d_call: .
cdr3_nt: TGTGCCAGCAGTTCCCCTACCCAGCCCCAGCATTTT; cdr3_aa: CASSSPTQPQHF; v_call: TRBV6-5; clone_size: .; j_call: TRBJ1-5; d_call: .
cdr3_nt: TGTGCCAGCAATGTTCCCCGGCGGGACACTGAAGCTTTCTTT; cdr3_aa: CASNVPRRDTEAFF; v_call: TRBV2; clone_size: .; j_call: TRBJ1-1; d_call: .
cdr3_nt: TGCGCCAGCAGCCTAAACGGACAGGGAACTAATGAAAAACTGTTTTTT; cdr3_aa: CASSLNGQGTNEKLFF; v_call: TRBV5-1; clone_size: .; j_call: TRBJ1-4; d_call: TRBD1
cdr3_nt: TGTGCCAGCAGCCTAAATACAGGGACTAATGAAAAACTGTTTTTT; cdr3_aa: CASSLNTGTNEKLFF; v_call: TRBV2; clone_size: .; j_call: TRBJ1-4; d_call: .
cdr3_nt: TGTGCCAGGGGGACAGCCCTTAATGAAAAACTGTTTTTT; cdr3_aa: CARGTALNEKLFF; v_call: TRBV2; clone_size: .; j_call: TRBJ1-4; d_call: TRBD1
cdr3_nt: TGTGCTAGTGGTTTAGCGGGAGGGCAAGAGACCCAGTACTTC; cdr3_aa: CASGLAGGQETQYF; v_call: TRBV12-5; clone_size: .; j_call: TRBJ2-5; d_call: TRBD2
cdr3_nt: TGTGCCAGCTCACCCCAACCTGGACGGGAGGGCACTGAAGCTTTCTTT; cdr3_aa: CASSPQPGREGTEAFF; v_call: TRBV18; clone_size: .; j_call: TRBJ1-1; d_call: .
cdr3_nt: TGCGCCAGCAGCTTGTTACGACAGGGGGATGGCTACACCTTC; cdr3_aa: CASSLLRQGDGYTF; v_call: TRBV5-1; clone_size: .; j_call: TRBJ1-2; d_call: TRBD1
cdr3_nt: TGCGCCAGCTGGTCCGGCTCGGGCAATGAGCAGTTCTTC; cdr3_aa: CASWSGSGNEQFF; v_call: TRBV23-1; clone_size: .; j_call: TRBJ2-1; d_call: .
cdr3_nt: TGTGCCAGCAGTGATGGTAGCTTAGGTGCAGATACGCAGTATTTT; cdr3_aa: CASSDGSLGADTQYF; v_call: TRBV6-1; clone_size: many; j_call: TRBJ2-3; d_call: .
cdr3_nt: TGTGCCAGTAGTTCGAGACTAGCGGGAGGGTGGGAGACCCAGTACTTC; cdr3_aa: CASSSRLAGGWETQYF; v_call: TRBV19; clone_size: .; j_call: TRBJ2-5; d_call: TRBD2
cdr3_nt: TGTGCCAGCAGTACCTATCGTGGGCTCTACAATGAGCAGTTCTTC; cdr3_aa: CASSTYRGLYNEQFF; v_call: TRBV2; clone_size: .; j_call: TRBJ2-1; d_call: .
cdr3_nt: TGCAGCGTTGCCCTCACCCCCGGGGGAGCGAACACTGAAGCTTTCTTT; cdr3_aa: CSVALTPGGANTEAFF; v_call: TRBV29-1; clone_size: .; j_call: TRBJ1-1; d_call: .
cdr3_nt: TGTGCCAGCAGTTTAACAGCGGGGAGCTCCTACGAGCAGTACTTC; cdr3_aa: CASSLTAGSSYEQYF; v_call: TRBV27; clone_size: .; j_call: TRBJ2-7; d_call: TRBD2
cdr3_nt: TGCGCCAGCAGGAGATCGGGAGACTCCTACGAGCAGTACTTC; cdr3_aa: CASRRSGDSYEQYF; v_call: TRBV5-1; clone_size: .; j_call: TRBJ2-7; d_call: .
cdr3_nt: TGCGCCAGCAGTGACGAGGCGAACACTGAAGCTTTCTTT; cdr3_aa: CASSDEANTEAFF; v_call: TRBV10-2; clone_size: .; j_call: TRBJ1-1; d_call: .
cdr3_nt: TGTGCCAGCAGTTTAGTGGCTAGCGGGTACGCTACAGATACGCAGTATTTT; cdr3_aa: CASSLVASGYATDTQYF; v_call: TRBV27; clone_size: .; j_call: TRBJ2-3; d_call: TRBD2
cdr3_nt: TGTGCCAGCAGTGAAGCGGGGCAGGGGCTTCAGCCCCAGCATTTT; cdr3_aa: CASSEAGQGLQPQHF; v_call: TRBV6-1; clone_size: .; j_call: TRBJ1-5; d_call: .
cdr3_nt: TGCGCCAGCAGCCAAGGAGGACTGGATTTTACGAAGCAGTACTTC; cdr3_aa: CASSQGGLDFTKQYF; v_call: TRBV4-1; clone_size: .; j_call: TRBJ2-7; d_call: .
cdr3_nt: TGTGCCAGCAGCTTAATAGGGGCGGCGGCCCTCCCAAAACTGTTTTTT; cdr3_aa: CASSLIGAAALPKLFF; v_call: TRBV7-8; clone_size: once; j_call: TRBJ1-4; d_call: .
cdr3_nt: TGTGCCAGCAGCCTTTTCACAGGTCTTAGCAATCAGCCCCAGCATTTT; cdr3_aa: CASSLFTGLSNQPQHF; v_call: TRBV7-8; clone_size: .; j_call: TRBJ1-5; d_call: .
cdr3_nt: TGCGCCAGCAGCTTCACTACCGGGACAGAGACCAATGAGCAGTTCTTC; cdr3_aa: CASSFTTGTETNEQFF; v_call: TRBV5-1; clone_size: .; j_call: TRBJ2-1; d_call: TRBD1
cdr3_nt: TGTGCCAGCAGCTTAGAGCCGGGGAGACAAGAGACCCAGTACTTC; cdr3_aa: CASSLEPGRQETQYF; v_call: TRBV7-2; clone_size: .; j_call: TRBJ2-5; d_call: .